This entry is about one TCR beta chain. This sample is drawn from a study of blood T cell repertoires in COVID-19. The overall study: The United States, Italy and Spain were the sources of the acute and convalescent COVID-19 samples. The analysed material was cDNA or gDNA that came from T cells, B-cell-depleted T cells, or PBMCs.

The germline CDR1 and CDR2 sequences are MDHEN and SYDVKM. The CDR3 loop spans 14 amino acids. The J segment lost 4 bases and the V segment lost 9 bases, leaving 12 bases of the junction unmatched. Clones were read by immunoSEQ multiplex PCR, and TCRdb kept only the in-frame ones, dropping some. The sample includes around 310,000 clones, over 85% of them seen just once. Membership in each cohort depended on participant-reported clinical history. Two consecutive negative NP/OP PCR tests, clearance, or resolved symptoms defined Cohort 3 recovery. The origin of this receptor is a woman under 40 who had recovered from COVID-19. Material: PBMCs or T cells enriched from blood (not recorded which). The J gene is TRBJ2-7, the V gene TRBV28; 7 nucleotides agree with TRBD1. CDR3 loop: CASTKTGVWYEQYF. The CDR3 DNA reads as TGTGCCAGTACCAAAACAGGGGTCTGGTACGAGCAGTACTTC.